This T cell receptor beta chain appears in the sequencing data of a study of T cells in Graves' hyperthyroidism and ophthalmopathy. Study in general: At initial diagnosis, before any treatment had begun, peripheral blood was obtained.

Concerning this clonotype: Its antigen is as yet unknown.

Amplified TCR beta CDR3 regions came from RNA transcripts. First-round RT-PCR of the TCR CDR3 relied on the HTBI primer set. MiXCR, run by TCRdb on the multiplex PCR reads, gives a single entry per CDR3 protein. Of about 680,000 distinct CDR3 sequences listed, approximately 36% are singletons. V was clipped by 6 bases and J by 0 bases, with 14 bases between them. Germline V CDR1 and CDR2: SGHVS, FQNEAQ. CDR3 length: 16 residues. General study findings and limits: Most thyroid clonotypes with frequency above 0.001 were detected in blood.

For Graves' hyperthyroidism to be stable, ophthalmopathy could not progress within 18 months. Uncontrolled infection, other autoimmune disease, pregnancy or lactation excluded patients. The receptor comes from a woman aged 40 to 55 with Graves' hyperthyroidism. The sample consisted of blood. The V gene is TRBV7-8, the J gene TRBJ2-2; D may be TRBD1 (7 bases). As DNA, the CDR3 is TGTGCCAGCAGAAGGAGGGGGACAGCGAACACCGGGGAGCTGTTTTTT. Protein product: CASRRRGTANTGELFF. Using reference TRBV7-8 and TRBJ2-2 for the parts outside the CDR3, the full variable domain is GAGVSQSPRYKVAKRGQDVALRCDPISGHVSLFWYQQALGQGPEFLTYFQNEAQLDKSGLPSDRFFAERPEGSVSTLKIQRTQQEDSAVYLCASRRRGTANTGELFFGEGSRLTVL.